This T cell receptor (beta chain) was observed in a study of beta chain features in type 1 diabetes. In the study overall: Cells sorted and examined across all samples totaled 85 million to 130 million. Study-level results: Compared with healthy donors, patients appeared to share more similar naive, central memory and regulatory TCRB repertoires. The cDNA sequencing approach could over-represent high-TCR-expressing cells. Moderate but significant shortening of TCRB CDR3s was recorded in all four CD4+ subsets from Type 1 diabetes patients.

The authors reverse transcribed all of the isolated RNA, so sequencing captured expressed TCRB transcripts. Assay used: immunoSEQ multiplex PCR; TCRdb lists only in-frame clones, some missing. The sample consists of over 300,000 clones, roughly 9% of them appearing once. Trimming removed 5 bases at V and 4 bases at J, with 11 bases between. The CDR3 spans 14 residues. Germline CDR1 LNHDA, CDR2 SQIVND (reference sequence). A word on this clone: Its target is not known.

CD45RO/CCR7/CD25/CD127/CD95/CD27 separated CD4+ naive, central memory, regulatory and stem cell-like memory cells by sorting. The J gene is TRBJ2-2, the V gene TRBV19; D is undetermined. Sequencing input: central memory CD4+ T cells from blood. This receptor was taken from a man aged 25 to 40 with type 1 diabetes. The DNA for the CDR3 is TGTGCCAGTAGTTCCCGGGCCTCCACCGGGGAGCTGTTTTTT. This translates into CASSSRASTGELFF.